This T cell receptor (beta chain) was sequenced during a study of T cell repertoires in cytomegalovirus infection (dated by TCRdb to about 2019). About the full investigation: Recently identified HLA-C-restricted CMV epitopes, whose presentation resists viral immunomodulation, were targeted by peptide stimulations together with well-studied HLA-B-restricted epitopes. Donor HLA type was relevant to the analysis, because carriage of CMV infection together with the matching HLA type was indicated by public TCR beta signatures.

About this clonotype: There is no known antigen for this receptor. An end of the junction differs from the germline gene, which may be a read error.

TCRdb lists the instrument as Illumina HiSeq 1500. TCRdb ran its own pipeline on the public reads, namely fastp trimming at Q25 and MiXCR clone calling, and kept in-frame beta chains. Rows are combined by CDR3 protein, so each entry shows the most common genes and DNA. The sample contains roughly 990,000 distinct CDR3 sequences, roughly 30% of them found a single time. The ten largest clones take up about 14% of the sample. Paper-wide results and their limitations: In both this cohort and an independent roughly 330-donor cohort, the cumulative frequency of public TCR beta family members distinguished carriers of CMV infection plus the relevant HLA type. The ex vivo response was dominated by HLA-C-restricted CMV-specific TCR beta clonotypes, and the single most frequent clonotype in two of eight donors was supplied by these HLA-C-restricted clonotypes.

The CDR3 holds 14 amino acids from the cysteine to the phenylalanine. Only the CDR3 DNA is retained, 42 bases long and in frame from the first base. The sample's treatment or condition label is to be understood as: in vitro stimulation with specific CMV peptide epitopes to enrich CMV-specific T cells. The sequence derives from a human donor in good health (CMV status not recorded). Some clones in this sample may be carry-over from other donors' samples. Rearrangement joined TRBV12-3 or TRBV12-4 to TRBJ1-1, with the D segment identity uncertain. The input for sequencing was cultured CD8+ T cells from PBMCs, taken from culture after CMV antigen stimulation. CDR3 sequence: CTSSADVILSEAFF. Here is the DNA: TGTACCAGCAGTGCGGACGTAATTTTGTCTGAAGCTTTCTTT.